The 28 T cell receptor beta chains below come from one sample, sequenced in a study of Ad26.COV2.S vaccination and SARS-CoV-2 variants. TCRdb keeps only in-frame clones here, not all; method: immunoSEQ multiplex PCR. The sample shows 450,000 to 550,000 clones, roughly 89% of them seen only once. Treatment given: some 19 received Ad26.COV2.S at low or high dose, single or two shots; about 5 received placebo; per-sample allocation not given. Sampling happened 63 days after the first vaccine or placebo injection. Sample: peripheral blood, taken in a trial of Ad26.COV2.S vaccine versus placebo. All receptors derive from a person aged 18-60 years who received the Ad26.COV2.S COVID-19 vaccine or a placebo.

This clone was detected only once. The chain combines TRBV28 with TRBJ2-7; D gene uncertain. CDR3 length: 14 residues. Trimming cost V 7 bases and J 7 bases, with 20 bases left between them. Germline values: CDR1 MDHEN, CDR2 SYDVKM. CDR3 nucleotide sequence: TGTGCCAGCATGTCCCTTGGACGGCGGCCGGAGCAGTACTTC. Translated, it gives CASMSLGRRPEQYF. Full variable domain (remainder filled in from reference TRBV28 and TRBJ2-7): DVKVTQSSRYLVKRTGEKVFLECVQDMDHENMFWYRQDPGLGLRLIYFSYDVKMKEKGDIPEGYSVSREKKERFSLILESASTNQTSMYLCASMSLGRRPEQYFGPGTRLTVT.

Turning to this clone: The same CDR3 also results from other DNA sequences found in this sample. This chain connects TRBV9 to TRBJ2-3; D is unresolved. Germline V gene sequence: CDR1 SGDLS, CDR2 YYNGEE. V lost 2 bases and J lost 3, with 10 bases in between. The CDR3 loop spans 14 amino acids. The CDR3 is CASSVAPRTDTQYF. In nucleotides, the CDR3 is TGTGCCAGCAGCGTGGCCCCCCGGACAGATACGCAGTATTTT. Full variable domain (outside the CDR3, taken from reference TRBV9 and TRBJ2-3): DSGVTQTPKHLITATGQRVTLRCSPRSGDLSVYWYQQSLDQGLQFLIQYYNGEERAKGNILERFSAQQFPDLHSELNLSSLELGDSALYFCASSVAPRTDTQYFGPGTRLTVL.

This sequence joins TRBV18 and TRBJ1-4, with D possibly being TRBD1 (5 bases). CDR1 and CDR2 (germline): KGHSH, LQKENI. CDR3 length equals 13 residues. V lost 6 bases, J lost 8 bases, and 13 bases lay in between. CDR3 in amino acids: CASSMEKGEKLFF. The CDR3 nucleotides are TGTGCCAGCTCGATGGAAAAGGGGGAAAAACTGTTTTTT.

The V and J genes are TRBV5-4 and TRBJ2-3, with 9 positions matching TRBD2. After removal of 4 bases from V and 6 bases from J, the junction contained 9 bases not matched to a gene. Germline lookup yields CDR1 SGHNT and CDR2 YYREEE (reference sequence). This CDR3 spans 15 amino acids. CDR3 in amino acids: CASSHGRGGSDTQYF. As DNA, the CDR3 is TGTGCCAGCAGCCATGGGCGGGGGGGGTCCGATACGCAGTATTTT.

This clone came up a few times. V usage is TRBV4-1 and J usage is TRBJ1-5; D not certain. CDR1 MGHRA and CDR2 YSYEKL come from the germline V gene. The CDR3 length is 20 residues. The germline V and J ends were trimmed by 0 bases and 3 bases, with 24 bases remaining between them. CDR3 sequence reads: CASSQDPLSAVPLPNQPQHF. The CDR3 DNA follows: TGCGCCAGCAGCCAAGATCCTTTGTCGGCAGTCCCTTTACCCAATCAGCCCCAGCATTTT.

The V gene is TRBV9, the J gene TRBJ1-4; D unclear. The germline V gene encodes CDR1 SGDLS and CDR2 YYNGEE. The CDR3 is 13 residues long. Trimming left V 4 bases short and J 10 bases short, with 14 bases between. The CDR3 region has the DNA TGTGCCAGCAGCCCCGGCTGGGTAGGAAAACTGTTTTTT. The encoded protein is CASSPGWVGKLFF.

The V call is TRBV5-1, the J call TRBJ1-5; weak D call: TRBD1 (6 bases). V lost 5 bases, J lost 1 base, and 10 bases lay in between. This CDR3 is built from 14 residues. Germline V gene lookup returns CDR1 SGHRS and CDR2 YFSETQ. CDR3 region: CASSPDRSNQPQHF. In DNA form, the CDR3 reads TGCGCCAGCAGTCCCGACAGGAGCAATCAGCCCCAGCATTTT.

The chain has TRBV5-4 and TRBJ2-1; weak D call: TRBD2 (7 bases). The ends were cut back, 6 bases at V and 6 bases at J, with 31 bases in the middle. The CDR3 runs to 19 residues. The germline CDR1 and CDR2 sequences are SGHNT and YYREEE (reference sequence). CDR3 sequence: CASNNAKGGAILSLNEQFF. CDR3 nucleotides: TGTGCCAGCAACAACGCAAAGGGGGGGGCCATCCTTAGTCTCAATGAGCAGTTCTTC.

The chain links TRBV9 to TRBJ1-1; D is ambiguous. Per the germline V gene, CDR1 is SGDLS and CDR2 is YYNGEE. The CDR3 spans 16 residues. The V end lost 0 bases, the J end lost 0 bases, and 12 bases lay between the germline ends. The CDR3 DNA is TGTGCCAGCAGCGTAGAGCCGGCCCCTTTGAACACTGAAGCTTTCTTT. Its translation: CASSVEPAPLNTEAFF.

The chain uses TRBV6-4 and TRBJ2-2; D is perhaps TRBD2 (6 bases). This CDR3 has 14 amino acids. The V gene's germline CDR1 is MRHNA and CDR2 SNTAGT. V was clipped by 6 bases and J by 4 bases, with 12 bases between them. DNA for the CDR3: TGTGCCAGCAGCCCGGGACTTTTCACCGGGGAGCTGTTTTTT. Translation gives CASSPGLFTGELFF.

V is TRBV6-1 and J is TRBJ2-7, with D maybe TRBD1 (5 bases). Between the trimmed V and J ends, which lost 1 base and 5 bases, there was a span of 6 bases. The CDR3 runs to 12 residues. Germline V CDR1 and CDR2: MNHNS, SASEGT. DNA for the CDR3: TGTGCCAGCAGTGAAGGGGGCGACGAGCAGTACGTC. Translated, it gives CASSEGGDEQYV.

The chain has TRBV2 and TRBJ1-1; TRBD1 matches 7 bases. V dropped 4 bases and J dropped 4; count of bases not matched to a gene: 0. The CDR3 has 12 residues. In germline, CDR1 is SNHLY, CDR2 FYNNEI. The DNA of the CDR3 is TGTGCCAGCAGTGCAGGGGGCACTGAAGCTTTCTTT. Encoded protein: CASSAGGTEAFF.

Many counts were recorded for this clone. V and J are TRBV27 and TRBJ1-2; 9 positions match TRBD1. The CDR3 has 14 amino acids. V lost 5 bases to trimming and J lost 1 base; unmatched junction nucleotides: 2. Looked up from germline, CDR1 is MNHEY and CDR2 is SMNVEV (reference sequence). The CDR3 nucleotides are TGTGCCAGCAGTCTGGGACAGGGTAACTATGGCTACACCTTC. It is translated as CASSLGQGNYGYTF.

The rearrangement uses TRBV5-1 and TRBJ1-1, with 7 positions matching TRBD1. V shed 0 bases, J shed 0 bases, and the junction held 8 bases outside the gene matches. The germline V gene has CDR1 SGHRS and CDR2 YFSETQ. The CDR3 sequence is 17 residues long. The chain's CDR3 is CASSLVHRGGMNTEAFF. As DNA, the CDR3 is TGCGCCAGCAGCTTGGTCCACAGGGGCGGGATGAACACTGAAGCTTTCTTT. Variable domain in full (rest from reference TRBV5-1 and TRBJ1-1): KAGVTQTPRYLIKTRGQQVTLSCSPISGHRSVSWYQQTPGQGLQFLFEYFSETQRNKGNFPGRFSGRQFSNSRSEMNVSTLELGDSALYLCASSLVHRGGMNTEAFFGQGTRLTVV.

CDR3 coding DNA: TGTGCCAGCAGACCTACAGGGGAAGGTTCACCCCTCCACTTT. Amino acids: CASRPTGEGSPLHF. This chain links TRBV7-9 with TRBJ1-6, with 7 bases fitting TRBD1. The CDR3 extends over 14 amino acids. Germline lookup yields CDR1 SEHNR and CDR2 FQNEAQ (reference sequence). V was clipped by 6 bases and J by 9 bases; unmatched bases: 8.

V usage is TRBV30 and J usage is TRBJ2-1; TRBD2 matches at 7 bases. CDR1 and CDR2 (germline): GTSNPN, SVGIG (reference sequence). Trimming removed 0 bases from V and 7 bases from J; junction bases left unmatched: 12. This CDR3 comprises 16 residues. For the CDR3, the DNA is TGTGCCTGGAGTGTACTGGGAGGGCTAGCACGTAATGAGCAGTTCTTC. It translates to CAWSVLGGLARNEQFF.

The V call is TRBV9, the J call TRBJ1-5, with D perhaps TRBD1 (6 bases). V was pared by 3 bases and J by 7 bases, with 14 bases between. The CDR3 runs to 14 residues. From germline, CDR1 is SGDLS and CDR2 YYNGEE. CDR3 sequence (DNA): TGTGCCAGCAGCGCGGGGGCCGCGGGGCAGCCCCAGCATTTT. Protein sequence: CASSAGAAGQPQHF.

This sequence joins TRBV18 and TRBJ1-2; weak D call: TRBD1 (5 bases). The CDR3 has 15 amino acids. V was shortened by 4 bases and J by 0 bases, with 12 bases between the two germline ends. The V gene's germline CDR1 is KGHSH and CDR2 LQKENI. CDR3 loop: CASSHDRNSNYGYTF. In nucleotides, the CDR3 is TGTGCCAGCTCACATGACAGAAATTCTAACTATGGCTACACCTTC.

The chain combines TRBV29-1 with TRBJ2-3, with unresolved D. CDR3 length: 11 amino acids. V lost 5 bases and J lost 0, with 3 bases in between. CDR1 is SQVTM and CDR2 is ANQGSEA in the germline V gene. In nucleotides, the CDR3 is TGCAGCGTTCAGAGCACAGATACGCAGTATTTT. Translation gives CSVQSTDTQYF.

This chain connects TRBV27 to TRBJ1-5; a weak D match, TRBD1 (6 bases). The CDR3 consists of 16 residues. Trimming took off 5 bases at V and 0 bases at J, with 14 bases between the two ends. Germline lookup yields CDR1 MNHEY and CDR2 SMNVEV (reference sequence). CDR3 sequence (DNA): TGTGCCAGCAGTCAACAGGGTTGGTATAGCAATCAGCCCCAGCATTTT. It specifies CASSQQGWYSNQPQHF.

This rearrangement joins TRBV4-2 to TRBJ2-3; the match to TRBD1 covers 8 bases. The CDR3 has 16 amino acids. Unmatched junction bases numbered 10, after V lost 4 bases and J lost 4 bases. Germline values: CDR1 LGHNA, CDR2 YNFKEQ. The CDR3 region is CASSRDRTGLADTQYF. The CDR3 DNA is TGTGCCAGCAGCCGAGACAGGACAGGGTTAGCAGATACGCAGTATTTT.

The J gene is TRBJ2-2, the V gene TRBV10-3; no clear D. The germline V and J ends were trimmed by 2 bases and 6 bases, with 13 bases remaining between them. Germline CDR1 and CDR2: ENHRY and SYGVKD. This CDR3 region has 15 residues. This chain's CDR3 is CAISETIGWAGELFF. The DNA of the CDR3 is TGTGCCATCAGTGAGACCATCGGATGGGCCGGGGAGCTGTTTTTT.

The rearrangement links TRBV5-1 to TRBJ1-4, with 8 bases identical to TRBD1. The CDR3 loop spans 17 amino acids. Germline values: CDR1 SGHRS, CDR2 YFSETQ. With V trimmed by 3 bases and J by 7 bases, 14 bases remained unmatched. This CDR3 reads CASSWGQGAGISEKLFF. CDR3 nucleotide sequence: TGCGCCAGCAGCTGGGGTCAGGGGGCAGGGATAAGTGAAAAACTGTTTTTT.

CDR3 sequence (DNA): TGCGCCAGCAGCGTCGGGACCTCTGGAAACACCATATATTTT. Its translation is CASSVGTSGNTIYF. This chain uses TRBV5-1 with TRBJ1-3; TRBD1 is a possible D gene (5 bases). Germline lookup yields CDR1 SGHRS and CDR2 YFSETQ. The V end lost 4 bases, the J end lost 0 bases, and 8 bases lay between the germline ends. This CDR3 contains 14 residues.

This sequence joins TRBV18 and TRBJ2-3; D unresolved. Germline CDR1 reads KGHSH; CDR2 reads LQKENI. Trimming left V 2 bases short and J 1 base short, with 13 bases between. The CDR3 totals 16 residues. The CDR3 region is CASSPVPGLGTDTQYF. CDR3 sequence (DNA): TGTGCCAGCTCACCAGTACCCGGGTTGGGCACAGATACGCAGTATTTT. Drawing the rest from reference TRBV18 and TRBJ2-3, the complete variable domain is NAGVMQNPRHLVRRRGQEARLRCSPMKGHSHVYWYRQLPEEGLKFMVYLQKENIIDESGMPKERFSAEFPKEGPSILRIQQVVRGDSAAYFCASSPVPGLGTDTQYFGPGTRLTVL.

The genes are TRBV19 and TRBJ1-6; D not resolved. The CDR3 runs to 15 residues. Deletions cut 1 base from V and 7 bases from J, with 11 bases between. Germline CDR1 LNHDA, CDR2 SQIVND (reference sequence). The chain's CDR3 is CASSIATRSNSPLHF. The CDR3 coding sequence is TGTGCCAGTAGTATAGCCACGCGGAGCAATTCACCCCTCCACTTT.

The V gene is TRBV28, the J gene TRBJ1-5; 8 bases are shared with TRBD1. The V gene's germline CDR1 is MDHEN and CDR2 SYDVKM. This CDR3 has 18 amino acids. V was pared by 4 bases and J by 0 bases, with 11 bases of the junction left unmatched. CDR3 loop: CASSSLGTGVYSNQPQHF. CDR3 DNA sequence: TGTGCCAGCAGTTCTCTGGGGACAGGTGTTTATAGCAATCAGCCCCAGCATTTT.

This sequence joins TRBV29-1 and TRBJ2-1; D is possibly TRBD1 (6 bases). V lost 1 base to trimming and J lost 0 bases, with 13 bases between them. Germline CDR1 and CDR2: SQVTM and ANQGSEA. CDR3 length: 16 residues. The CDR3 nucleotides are TGCAGCGTTGAAGGGGGCGGACAGAGCTCCTACAATGAGCAGTTCTTC. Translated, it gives CSVEGGGQSSYNEQFF.